A single sample gave rise to the 32 T cell receptor beta chains below, sequenced in a study of OX40 agonist ivuxolimab in advanced cancers. The protocol was immunoSEQ multiplex PCR, while the TCRdb copy is restricted to in-frame clones and leaves out a portion. The table shows 100,000 to 150,000 clones, with about 93% occurring only once. Sequencing used CD4+ or CD8+ T cells sorted from blood, obtained in a trial of the OX40 agonist ivuxolimab. The receptors stem from an adult with an advanced solid tumor such as melanoma, head and neck, liver or kidney cancer.

The chain couples TRBV30 to TRBJ1-1, with D uncertain. V gave up 5 bases and J gave up 1 base, with 11 bases separating them. This CDR3 is 13 amino acids long. Germline values: CDR1 GTSNPN, CDR2 SVGIG (reference sequence). The chain's CDR3 is CAWQTGKNTEAFF. CDR3 in DNA: TGTGCCTGGCAAACCGGGAAGAACACTGAAGCTTTCTTT.

The V gene is TRBV21-1, the J gene TRBJ1-3; the table's D call, TRBD1, was not checked against the DNA. TRBV21-1 counts as a pseudogene. The CDR3 contains 14 residues. As DNA, the CDR3 is TGTGCCAGCCCCCAAAGGGGCTCTGGAAACACCATATATTTT. Translating it yields CASPQRGSGNTIYF.

The chain is built from TRBV7-9 and TRBJ2-7; TRBD2 matches 8 bases. This CDR3 comprises 14 residues. Germline V lookup: CDR1 SEHNR, CDR2 FQNEAQ (reference sequence). Unmatched junction bases numbered 7, after V lost 3 bases and J lost 6 bases. CDR3 in DNA: TGTGCCAGCAGCTTCGGGACTAGTTTTCGCGAGCAGTACTTC. Translated, it gives CASSFGTSFREQYF. The whole variable domain, filled in from reference TRBV7-9 and TRBJ2-7, reads DTGVSQNPRHKITKRGQNVTFRCDPISEHNRLYWYRQTLGQGPEFLTYFQNEAQLEKSRLLSDRFSAERPKGSFSTLEIQRTEQGDSAMYLCASSFGTSFREQYFGPGTRLTVT.

The genes are TRBV7-6 and TRBJ1-3; D may be TRBD1 (5 bases). The V end was cut by 5 bases, the J end by 7 bases, with 15 bases between. Germline V gene sequence: CDR1 SGHVS, CDR2 FNYEAQ. The length of the CDR3 is 14 residues. CDR3 in amino acids: CASSRWGVRNTIYF. CDR3 DNA sequence: TGTGCCAGCAGCCGTTGGGGGGTACGGAACACCATATATTTT.

The J gene is TRBJ1-1, the V gene TRBV6-1; possibly TRBD1 for D (5 bases). With 2 bases removed from V and 6 bases from J, the gap between germline ends came to 25 bases. This CDR3 contains 18 residues. The germline V gene encodes CDR1 MNHNS and CDR2 SASEGT. CDR3 coding DNA: TGTGCCAGCAGTGAAATTTCTCCAGGGAAAACCCGGGTATCTGAAGCTTTCTTT. It encodes CASSEISPGKTRVSEAFF.

The rearrangement joins TRBV5-6 to TRBJ1-5; 8 bases align to TRBD1. In germline, CDR1 is SGHDT, CDR2 YYEEEE. V trimming: 1 base; J trimming: 4 bases; junction bases outside the gene matches: 4. CDR3 length equals 15 residues. The CDR3 reads CASSLYTGGNQPQHF. CDR3 coding DNA: TGTGCCAGCAGCTTGTATACAGGGGGAAATCAGCCCCAGCATTTT.

V is TRBV9 and J is TRBJ2-1, with 10 bases fitting TRBD2. The CDR3 totals 16 residues. The V gene end was trimmed by 1 base and the J gene end by 4 bases; junction bases not matched to a gene: 5. The germline CDR1 and CDR2 sequences are SGDLS and YYNGEE. The CDR3 loop is CASSVSVAGGYNEQFF. The CDR3 nucleotides read TGTGCCAGCAGCGTAAGCGTAGCGGGGGGATACAATGAGCAGTTCTTC.

This chain joins TRBV5-6 and TRBJ2-7; 9 bases map to TRBD1. The CDR3 has 16 residues. V dropped 0 bases and J dropped 4; count of bases not matched to a gene: 8. Germline CDR1 reads SGHDT; CDR2 reads YYEEEE. The CDR3 DNA follows: TGTGCCAGCAGCTTGGCCGAGGGACAGGGTAGGTACGAGCAGTACTTC. It specifies CASSLAEGQGRYEQYF. The whole variable domain, filled in from reference TRBV5-6 and TRBJ2-7, reads DAGVTQSPTHLIKTRGQQVTLRCSPKSGHDTVSWYQQALGQGPQFIFQYYEEEERQRGNFPDRFSGHQFPNYSSELNVNALLLGDSALYLCASSLAEGQGRYEQYFGPGTRLTVT.

This chain joins TRBV7-2 and TRBJ2-2; D is uncertain. Looked up from germline, CDR1 is SGHTA and CDR2 is FQGNSA. V dropped 2 bases and J dropped 2 bases, with 12 bases sitting between them. This CDR3 region has 16 residues. CDR3 DNA sequence: TGTGCCAGCAGCTTACGGGCTGGGCGCAACACCGGGGAGCTGTTTTTT. Translation gives CASSLRAGRNTGELFF. The full variable domain, its missing parts supplied by reference TRBV7-2 and TRBJ2-2, is GAGVSQSPSNKVTEKGKDVELRCDPISGHTALYWYRQSLGQGLEFLIYFQGNSAPDKSGLPSDRFSAERTGGSVSTLTIQRTQQEDSAVYLCASSLRAGRNTGELFFGEGSRLTVL.

The DNA of the CDR3 is TGCGCCAGCAGCCAAGTAGAGGCTAGCGGGGGGGGGAAGCAGTTCTTC. Its protein product is CASSQVEASGGGKQFF. The chain combines TRBV4-1 with TRBJ2-1, with 12 bases identical to TRBD2. Germline CDR1 is MGHRA and CDR2 is YSYEKL. The CDR3 length is 16 residues. V was clipped by 1 base and J by 11 bases; unmatched bases: 9.

This clone was recorded only once. This chain links TRBV19 with TRBJ1-4, with a possible D match to TRBD1 (6 bases). There are 15 residues in the CDR3. Germline assignment: CDR1 LNHDA and CDR2 SQIVND (reference sequence). V was trimmed by 7 bases and J by 7 bases, leaving 19 bases between them. This chain's CDR3 is CASTMGTGSSEKLFF. The CDR3 nucleotides are TGTGCCAGTACCATGGGAACAGGGAGTAGTGAAAAACTGTTTTTT.

The chain links TRBV6-1 to TRBJ2-5, with D tentatively TRBD1 (6 bases). Germline CDR1 MNHNS, CDR2 SASEGT. The CDR3 is made up of 14 amino acids. The germline V and J ends were trimmed by 1 base and 4 bases, with 10 bases remaining between them. This CDR3 is CASSEDRVLETQYF. In nucleotides, the CDR3 is TGTGCCAGCAGTGAAGACAGGGTATTAGAGACCCAGTACTTC.

Only one count was recorded for this clone. This rearrangement joins TRBV11-1 to TRBJ1-1, with unresolved D. The ends were cut back, 11 bases at V and 0 bases at J, with 13 bases in the middle. CDR3 length: 13 residues. The V gene's germline CDR1 is SGHAT and CDR2 FQDESV (reference sequence). Here the CDR3 DNA reads TGTGCCTCCTCGAGGCAGTTGAACACTGAAGCTTTCTTT. The encoded protein is CASSRQLNTEAFF.

This chain links TRBV28 with TRBJ1-2, with D tentatively TRBD1 (6 bases). V was pared by 6 bases and J by 4 bases, with 15 bases between. The CDR3 has 14 amino acids. Looked up from germline, CDR1 is MDHEN and CDR2 is SYDVKM. The CDR3 loop is CASRSTGQIYGYTF. The DNA for the CDR3 is TGTGCCAGCAGATCTACCGGACAGATCTATGGCTACACCTTC.

This clone was detected only once. The chain couples TRBV5-4 to TRBJ2-5; no definite D call. This CDR3 is built from 13 residues. Trimming left V 2 bases short and J 1 base short, with 6 bases between. Per germline, CDR1 SGHNT and CDR2 YYREEE (reference sequence). The CDR3 reads CASSFGPQETQYF. The CDR3, as DNA: TGTGCCAGCAGCTTTGGCCCCCAAGAGACCCAGTACTTC.

The V gene is TRBV15, the J gene TRBJ1-5, with 7 positions matching TRBD1. The J segment lost 7 bases and the V segment lost 0 bases, leaving 12 bases of the junction unmatched. Germline V gene data show CDR1 as LNHNV and CDR2 as YYDKDF (reference sequence). The CDR3 totals 17 residues. The CDR3 is CATSRDRTGVRGQPQHF. The CDR3 coding sequence is TGTGCCACCAGCAGAGATCGGACAGGCGTTCGGGGGCAGCCCCAGCATTTT.

The chain is built from TRBV28 and TRBJ1-5; D is perhaps TRBD1 (5 bases). V was pared by 5 bases and J by 0 bases, with 23 bases between. Germline CDR1 and CDR2: MDHEN and SYDVKM. This CDR3 comprises 19 residues. CDR3 coding DNA: TGTGCCAGCAGTGCTATAAGGGGTGAGAGCCTCTATAGCAATCAGCCCCAGCATTTT. Protein sequence: CASSAIRGESLYSNQPQHF.

This clone was seen a handful of times. The V gene is TRBV9, the J gene TRBJ2-1; 9 bases are a match to TRBD2. V was clipped by 8 bases and J by 6 bases; unmatched bases: 9. CDR3 length: 14 amino acids. CDR1 and CDR2 from the germline V gene are SGDLS and YYNGEE. The CDR3 reads CARLSGRGGNEQFF. The CDR3, as DNA: TGTGCCAGGCTTAGCGGGAGAGGGGGCAATGAGCAGTTCTTC.

V and J are TRBV6-1 and TRBJ1-4, with D possibly matching TRBD1 (6 bases). Germline V gene data show CDR1 as MNHNS and CDR2 as SASEGT. V was trimmed by 3 bases and J by 8 bases, leaving 16 bases between them. The CDR3 runs to 15 residues. Here the CDR3 reads CASSDRGGGREKLFF. The CDR3 DNA reads TGTGCCAGCAGTGACAGGGGCGGCGGACGGGAAAAACTGTTTTTT.

The V and J genes are TRBV5-5 and TRBJ2-5; 7 nucleotides agree with TRBD1. CDR1 is SGHKS, CDR2 YYEKEE, per germline (reference sequence). The length of the CDR3 is 14 residues. V was pared by 4 bases and J by 2 bases, with 5 bases of the junction left unmatched. The CDR3: CASSAGTAQETQYF. The CDR3 bases are TGTGCCAGCAGCGCAGGGACAGCTCAAGAGACCCAGTACTTC.

The J gene is TRBJ1-3, the V gene TRBV15; D ambiguous. Trimming cost V 0 bases and J 4 bases, with 4 bases left between them. The CDR3 loop spans 13 amino acids. CDR1 is LNHNV and CDR2 is YYDKDF in the germline V gene (reference sequence). The CDR3 loop is CATSRDLGNTIYF. The CDR3 DNA is TGTGCCACCAGCAGAGACCTAGGAAACACCATATATTTT.

The CDR3 region has the DNA TGTGCCAGCAGCCTGGGACAGGGAGGGGGCTCCTACAATGAGCAGTTCTTC. Its protein product is CASSLGQGGGSYNEQFF. The rearrangement uses TRBV11-2 and TRBJ2-1, with 9 positions matching TRBD1. From germline, CDR1 is SGHAT and CDR2 FQNNGV. The CDR3 has 17 amino acids. The V and J ends lost 5 bases and 0 bases, in that order; junction bases with no gene match: 8.

The chain couples TRBV7-6 to TRBJ2-7; tentative D call: TRBD1 (6 bases). The CDR3 runs 15 residues. Germline V gene sequence: CDR1 SGHVS, CDR2 FNYEAQ. V was cut by 5 bases and J by 2 bases, with 16 bases left in between. The CDR3, as DNA: TGTGCCAGCAGCCCATTGGGGGCAGCCCCCTACGAGCAGTACTTC. This sequence encodes CASSPLGAAPYEQYF.

This clone was seen a few times. The genes are TRBV6-5 and TRBJ1-2; no firm D call. The CDR3 contains 12 residues. The germline CDR1 and CDR2 sequences are MNHEY and SVGAGI. V was pared by 5 bases and J by 0 bases, with 4 bases between. In nucleotides, the CDR3 is TGTGCCAGCAGTCAGACTAACTATGGCTACACCTTC. It yields the protein CASSQTNYGYTF.

V usage is TRBV2 and J usage is TRBJ2-7; 14 positions agree with TRBD2. Germline lookup yields CDR1 SNHLY and CDR2 FYNNEI. V was pared by 9 bases and J by 2 bases, with 12 bases of the junction left unmatched. The CDR3 covers 17 residues. The CDR3 protein is CASTGRTSGGITYEQYF. The CDR3 DNA follows: TGTGCCAGTACTGGGAGGACTAGCGGGGGGATTACCTACGAGCAGTACTTC. Drawing the rest from reference TRBV2 and TRBJ2-7, the complete variable domain is EPEVTQTPSHQVTQMGQEVILRCVPISNHLYFYWYRQILGQKVEFLVSFYNNEISEKSEIFDDQFSVERPDGSNFTLKIRSTKLEDSAMYFCASTGRTSGGITYEQYFGPGTRLTVT.

J is TRBJ1-2 and V is TRBV5-6, with D unclear. The V and J ends lost 1 base and 1 base respectively, with 8 bases between them. Germline V gene lookup returns CDR1 SGHDT and CDR2 YYEEEE. This CDR3 contains 14 residues. The CDR3 region has the DNA TGTGCCAGCAGCTTGTACAGACATAACTATGGCTACACCTTC. Translation gives CASSLYRHNYGYTF.

The chain has TRBV6-1 and TRBJ2-3; 11 positions match TRBD2. In germline, CDR1 is MNHNS, CDR2 SASEGT. Trimming at V came to 4 bases and at J to 4 bases, leaving 13 bases not matched to a gene. CDR3 length: 18 residues. The CDR3: CASSVLAGVNTGADTQYF. CDR3 bases: TGTGCCAGCAGTGTACTAGCGGGGGTGAATACGGGCGCAGATACGCAGTATTTT.

The V and J genes are TRBV4-3 and TRBJ2-7; D is perhaps TRBD2 (5 bases). The germline CDR1 and CDR2 sequences are LGHNA and YSLEER. V was cut by 1 base and J by 2 bases, with 12 bases left in between. The CDR3 sequence is 15 residues long. CDR3 bases: TGCGCCAGCAGCCAAGCCAGCGGCGGAACCTACGAGCAGTACTTC. As protein: CASSQASGGTYEQYF.

This sequence joins TRBV29-1 and TRBJ2-6; 7 nucleotides align to TRBD1. V trimming: 5 bases; J trimming: 0 bases; junction bases outside the gene matches: 13. CDR1 SQVTM and CDR2 ANQGSEA come from the germline V gene. The CDR3 extends over 18 amino acids. The CDR3 DNA sequence: TGCAGCGTTCCGCACTCGACAGGGAAGACCTCTGGGGCCAACGTCCTGACTTTC. Protein sequence: CSVPHSTGKTSGANVLTF.

The rearrangement links TRBV12-5 to TRBJ2-6; D may be TRBD2 (5 bases). V was trimmed by 7 bases and J by 3 bases, leaving 22 bases between them. Per germline, CDR1 LGHNT and CDR2 FRNRAP. The CDR3 extends over 18 amino acids. CDR3 sequence: CASAKPRTGLFGANVLTF. CDR3 in DNA: TGTGCTAGTGCCAAGCCCCGGACTGGTTTATTTGGGGCCAACGTCCTGACTTTC.

This rearrangement joins TRBV6-5 to TRBJ1-6; D uncertain. This CDR3 comprises 16 residues. Germline V CDR1 and CDR2: MNHEY, SVGAGI. Trimming left V 0 bases short and J 7 bases short, with 13 bases between. The CDR3 DNA is TGTGCCAGCAGTTACTCGAGGTTTGTGGGGAATTCACCCCTCCACTTT. Its protein product is CASSYSRFVGNSPLHF.

The chain combines TRBV28 with TRBJ1-5; TRBD1 is a possible D gene (5 bases). Germline V gene lookup returns CDR1 MDHEN and CDR2 SYDVKM. Trimming pared 5 bases from V and 8 bases from J, leaving 16 bases between. CDR3 length: 14 amino acids. The CDR3, as DNA: TGTGCCAGCAGTAATGGTAGGGCGGGGGAGCCCCAGCATTTT. It encodes CASSNGRAGEPQHF.